Each of the 12 T cell receptor beta chains below was sequenced from the same sample in a study of beta chain features in type 1 diabetes. No antigens are known for them. Since all of the isolated RNA was reverse transcribed, expressed TCRB transcripts were what got sequenced. This table comes from immunoSEQ multiplex PCR, and its TCRdb copy is limited to in-frame clones, with some not included. The sample contains 400,000 or so clones, roughly 13% of which appear only once. Study-wide results and caveats: Moderately but significantly shorter TCRB CDR3s were found in Type 1 diabetes patients in all four CD4+ subsets.

Sequencing input: naive CD4+ T cells from blood. The receptors originated from a young woman with type 1 diabetes.

This clone was seen only a few times. V gene TRBV5-4 combines with J gene TRBJ1-1; 10 bases match TRBD1. Germline V gene lookup returns CDR1 SGHNT and CDR2 YYREEE (reference sequence). Unmatched junction bases numbered 4, after V lost 7 bases and J lost 1 base. The CDR3 is 14 amino acids. The CDR3 DNA sequence: TGTGCCAGCTCATGGGACAGGGGGAACACTGAAGCTTTCTTT. It translates to CASSWDRGNTEAFF.

In DNA, the CDR3 is TGTGCCAGCAGCCTCAGACAGGGCGGCTATGGCTACACCTTC. Its protein is CASSLRQGGYGYTF. This chain links TRBV9 with TRBJ1-2; 7 bases match TRBD1. Germline assignment: CDR1 SGDLS and CDR2 YYNGEE. V lost 4 bases and J lost 4; bases outside the gene matches: 7. The CDR3 consists of 14 residues.

The chain is built from TRBV7-2 and TRBJ2-2, with a tentative D call TRBD1 (6 bases). The CDR3 totals 14 residues. From germline, CDR1 is SGHTA and CDR2 FQGNSA. V was pared by 6 bases and J by 3 bases, with 11 bases between. The CDR3 protein is CASRYQGYTGELFF. The CDR3, as DNA: TGTGCCAGCAGATATCAGGGGTACACCGGGGAGCTGTTTTTT.

This chain uses TRBV6-6 with TRBJ2-5; 10 bases align to TRBD2. The CDR3 runs 14 residues. J gave up 3 bases and V 6 bases, and 4 bases lay outside the gene matches. Looked up from germline, CDR1 is MNHNY and CDR2 is SVGAGI (reference sequence). The CDR3 sequence: CASSRLAGEETQYF. The DNA for the CDR3 is TGTGCCAGCAGCCGCCTAGCGGGGGAAGAGACCCAGTACTTC.

The sample holds a few counts of this clone. The genes are TRBV7-2 and TRBJ2-5; TRBD2 might be the D (6 bases). The CDR3 has 14 amino acids. Trimming took off 6 bases at V and 5 bases at J, with 16 bases between the two ends. The germline V gene has CDR1 SGHTA and CDR2 FQGNSA. The chain's CDR3 is CASRLPASAETQYF. CDR3 nucleotide sequence: TGTGCCAGCAGACTCCCGGCTAGCGCCGAGACCCAGTACTTC.

This clone was seen a few times. The chain is built from TRBV25-1 and TRBJ2-3, with 15 nucleotides matching TRBD2. CDR3 size: 18 residues. V was clipped by 4 bases and J by 0 bases; unmatched bases: 5. Germline loops: CDR1 MGHDK, CDR2 SYGVNS. In DNA, the CDR3 is TGTGCCAGCAGTGTTGGACTAGCGGGGGGGCGGAGCACAGATACGCAGTATTTT. Protein sequence: CASSVGLAGGRSTDTQYF.

V usage is TRBV5-6 and J usage is TRBJ1-1; D is possibly TRBD1 (6 bases). The germline V gene has CDR1 SGHDT and CDR2 YYEEEE. The CDR3 totals 14 residues. V lost 2 bases, J lost 5 bases, and 13 bases lay in between. The CDR3 DNA follows: TGTGCCAGCAGCTTCGCAGGGGAAAGTACTGAAGCTTTCTTT. Protein: CASSFAGESTEAFF.

A few counts support this clone. The chain links TRBV7-8 to TRBJ2-1; possibly TRBD2 for D (6 bases). The CDR3 totals 16 residues. Deletions cut 1 base from V and 4 bases from J, with 14 bases between. Per germline, CDR1 SGHVS and CDR2 FQNEAQ. Here the CDR3 DNA reads TGTGCCAGCAGCTTAGTTGGCGGGATATATTACAATGAGCAGTTCTTC. Its protein product is CASSLVGGIYYNEQFF.

V usage is TRBV7-2 and J usage is TRBJ2-7, with 7 positions matching TRBD1. Germline V lookup: CDR1 SGHTA, CDR2 FQGNSA. This CDR3 has 15 residues. J gave up 3 bases and V 0 bases, and 5 bases lay outside the gene matches. The CDR3 spells CASSLAGDRSYEQYF. The CDR3 region has the DNA TGTGCCAGCAGCTTAGCAGGGGACAGAAGCTACGAGCAGTACTTC.

This clone has a handful of counts. The J gene is TRBJ2-1, the V gene TRBV2; the D gene is possibly TRBD1 (5 bases). The germline CDR1 and CDR2 sequences are SNHLY and FYNNEI. V dropped 5 bases and J dropped 8 bases, with 10 bases sitting between them. This CDR3 has 12 residues. The CDR3 DNA reads TGTGCCAGCAGTTTTCAGGGATATGAGCAGTTCTTC. Residues: CASSFQGYEQFF.

The chain has TRBV27 and TRBJ1-5, with a possible D match to TRBD1 (6 bases). CDR3 length: 16 residues. V was pared by 0 bases and J by 6 bases, with 15 bases between. The germline gives CDR1 MNHEY, CDR2 SMNVEV (reference sequence). The CDR3 region has the DNA TGTGCCAGCAGTTTATCGAGGGGGACGGGGAGTCAGCCCCAGCATTTT. Translating it yields CASSLSRGTGSQPQHF.

This clone came up once. The genes are TRBV9 and TRBJ1-4; 7 nucleotides align to TRBD1. CDR3 length: 12 residues. CDR1 is SGDLS and CDR2 is YYNGEE in the germline V gene. Trimming removed 6 bases from V and 8 bases from J; junction bases left unmatched: 4. CDR3 protein: CASTEGGEKLFF. The CDR3 nucleotides read TGTGCCAGCACCGAAGGGGGCGAAAAACTGTTTTTT.